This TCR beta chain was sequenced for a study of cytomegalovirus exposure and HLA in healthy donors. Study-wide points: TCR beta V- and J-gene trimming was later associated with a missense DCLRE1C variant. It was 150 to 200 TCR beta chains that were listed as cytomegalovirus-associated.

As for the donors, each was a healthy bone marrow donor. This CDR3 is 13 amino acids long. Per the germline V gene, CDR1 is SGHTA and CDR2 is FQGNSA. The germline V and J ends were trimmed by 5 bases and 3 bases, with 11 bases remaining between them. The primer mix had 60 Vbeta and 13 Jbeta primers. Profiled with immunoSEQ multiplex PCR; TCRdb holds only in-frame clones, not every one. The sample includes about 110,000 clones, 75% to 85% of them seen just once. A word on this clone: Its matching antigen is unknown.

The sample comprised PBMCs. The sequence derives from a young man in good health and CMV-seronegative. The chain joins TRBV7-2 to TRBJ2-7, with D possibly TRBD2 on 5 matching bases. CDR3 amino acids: CASSPPGNYEQYF. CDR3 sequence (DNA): TGTGCCAGCAGCCCCCCCGGGAACTACGAGCAGTACTTC.